The sample holds many counts of the clone carrying this TCR beta chain. Antigen specificity is unknown. This entry comes from a study of T cell repertoires in cytomegalovirus infection. TCRdb analysed the reads with MiXCR anew, one entry per CDR3 protein. The sample contains 550,000 to 700,000 distinct CDR3 sequences, 40% of which appear only once. The clonotype originates from a human donor in good health (CMV status not recorded). Some clones in this sample may be carry-over from other donors' samples. The input for sequencing was cultured PBMCs, taken from culture after CMV antigen stimulation.

CDR3 sequence reads: CASSLFRGSVDEQYF. In DNA, the CDR3 is TGTGCCAGCAGCTTATTTAGGGGTTCTGTGGACGAGCAGTACTTC. This chain uses TRBV7-2 with TRBJ2-7; a possible D gene is TRBD1 (5 bases). Germline V gene data show CDR1 as SGHTA and CDR2 as FQGNSA. The V and J ends lost 2 bases and 5 bases respectively, with 16 bases between them. The CDR3 is 15 amino acids. The complete variable domain, with remaining parts taken from reference TRBV7-2 and TRBJ2-7, reads GAGVSQSPSNKVTEKGKDVELRCDPISGHTALYWYRQSLGQGLEFLIYFQGNSAPDKSGLPSDRFSAERTGGSVSTLTIQRTQQEDSAVYLCASSLFRGSVDEQYFGPGTRLTVT.